The following is a TCR beta chain sequence with its context. What it recognizes is unknown. For every sample, about 10^5 TCR templates were assayed. Assay used: immunoSEQ multiplex PCR; TCRdb lists only in-frame clones, some missing. Here the sample spans some 100,000 clones, around 92% being singletons. The sample belongs to a study of siplizumab effects on memory and regulatory T cells. Study-level results: Proliferating siplizumab-culture Tregs lacked confirmation of suppressive function. The diversity of naive T cells seemed greater than that of memory cells, and their alloresponse contribution seemed major.

V dropped 7 bases and J dropped 3 bases, with 19 bases sitting between them. The length of the CDR3 is 16 residues. Germline CDR1 reads SNHLY; CDR2 reads FYNNEI. The origin of this receptor is a human donor in good health. Some clones in this sample may be carry-over from other donors' samples. Sample: CD4+ T cells sorted from blood. This sequence joins TRBV2 and TRBJ1-3; D unclear. The CDR3 DNA follows: TGTGCCAGCAACGGGAGGTCGGGGTTGATTGGAAACACCATATATTTT. It codes for CASNGRSGLIGNTIYF.